These 8 T cell receptor beta chains share one sample of origin, sequenced in a study of blood T cell repertoires in COVID-19. The protocol was immunoSEQ multiplex PCR, while the TCRdb copy is restricted to in-frame clones and leaves out a portion. This table holds approximately 410,000 clones, roughly 85% found once. The sequencing sample was made of peripheral blood. The receptors derive from a woman aged 25-40 years with active or convalescent COVID-19.

The rearrangement uses TRBV6-2 or TRBV6-3 and TRBJ1-4; 7 nucleotides align to TRBD1. V gave up 7 bases and J gave up 4 bases; unmatched junction bases: 6. The CDR3 consists of 14 residues. Germline CDR1 MNHEY, CDR2 SVGEGT. The CDR3 here is CASTPGGLNEKLFF. DNA for the CDR3: TGTGCCAGCACCCCAGGGGGTCTTAATGAAAAACTGTTTTTT.

The chain uses TRBV6-5 and TRBJ2-7; TRBD1 aligns across 8 bases. This CDR3 comprises 14 residues. J gave up 0 bases and V 8 bases, and 6 bases lay outside the gene matches. Looked up from germline, CDR1 is MNHEY and CDR2 is SVGAGI. CDR3 amino acids: CASRTGSLSYEQYF. The CDR3 DNA follows: TGTGCCAGCCGGACAGGGTCCCTCTCCTACGAGCAGTACTTC.

The chain uses TRBV3-1 (or the pseudogene TRBV3-2) and TRBJ1-2; possibly TRBD1 for D (5 bases). This CDR3 region has 14 residues. Trimming removed 4 bases at V and 4 bases at J, with 13 bases between. Germline loops: CDR1 LGHDT, CDR2 YNNKEL (reference sequence). CDR3: CASSPGGGGYGYTF. The DNA of the CDR3 is TGTGCCAGCAGCCCTGGGGGGGGAGGCTATGGCTACACCTTC.

This sequence joins TRBV2 and TRBJ1-6, with D perhaps TRBD1 (6 bases). V was shortened by 4 bases and J by 7 bases, with 14 bases between the two germline ends. CDR1 is SNHLY and CDR2 is FYNNEI in the germline V gene. The CDR3 loop spans 15 amino acids. CDR3 DNA: TGTGCCAGCAGTGTAGGGCAGGGGTGGAATTCACCCCTCCACTTT. Protein sequence: CASSVGQGWNSPLHF.

This clone came up once. The chain recombines TRBV14 with TRBJ1-3; D gene uncertain. The germline V and J ends were trimmed by 0 bases and 3 bases, with 6 bases remaining between them. This CDR3 is built from 14 residues. CDR1 and CDR2 (germline): SGHDN, FVKESK. CDR3 sequence (DNA): TGTGCCAGCAGCCAAGAAGTTAGTGGAAACACCATATATTTT. As protein: CASSQEVSGNTIYF. Based on the CDR3 plus reference TRBV14 and TRBJ1-3, the full variable domain is EAGVTQFPSHSVIEKGQTVTLRCDPISGHDNLYWYRRVMGKEIKFLLHFVKESKQDESGMPNNRFLAERTGGTYSTLKVQPAELEDSGVYFCASSQEVSGNTIYFGEGSWLTVV.

The genes are TRBV20-1 and TRBJ2-7; the D gene is possibly TRBD2 (6 bases). V was shortened by 3 bases and J by 3 bases, with 12 bases between the two germline ends. Germline V lookup: CDR1 DFQATT, CDR2 SNEGSKA (reference sequence). The CDR3 runs 13 residues. CDR3 sequence (DNA): TGCAGTGCTAGTCTAGGGAGGATCTACGAGCAGTACTTC. Translated: CSASLGRIYEQYF.

This chain links TRBV19 with TRBJ2-7; 11 positions agree with TRBD1. V shed 3 bases and J 6 bases; nucleotides not matched to a gene: 10. The CDR3 has 16 amino acids. In germline, CDR1 is LNHDA, CDR2 SQIVND (reference sequence). The CDR3 DNA is TGTGCCAGTAGTATGCCCTCGGACAGGGGGCGCCGCGAGCAGTACTTC. It is translated as CASSMPSDRGRREQYF.

V is TRBV19 and J is TRBJ1-2; no clear D. Trimming stripped 9 bases from V and 0 bases from J, with 14 bases between. CDR3 size: 14 residues. Germline assignment: CDR1 LNHDA and CDR2 SQIVND (reference sequence). This CDR3 is CASTPGATNYGYTF. CDR3 DNA: TGTGCCAGCACCCCGGGAGCGACTAACTATGGCTACACCTTC.